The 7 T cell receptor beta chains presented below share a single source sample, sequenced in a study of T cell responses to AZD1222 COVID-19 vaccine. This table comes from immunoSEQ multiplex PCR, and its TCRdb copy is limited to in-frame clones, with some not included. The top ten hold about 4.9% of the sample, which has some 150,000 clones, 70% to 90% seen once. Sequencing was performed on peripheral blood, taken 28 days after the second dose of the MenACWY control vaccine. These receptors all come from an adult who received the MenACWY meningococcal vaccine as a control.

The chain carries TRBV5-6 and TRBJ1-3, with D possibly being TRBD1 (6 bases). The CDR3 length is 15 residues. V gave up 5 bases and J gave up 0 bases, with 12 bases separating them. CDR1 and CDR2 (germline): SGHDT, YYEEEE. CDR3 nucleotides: TGTGCCAGCAGTCGGGACACGGGCTCTGGAAACACCATATATTTT. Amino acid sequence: CASSRDTGSGNTIYF. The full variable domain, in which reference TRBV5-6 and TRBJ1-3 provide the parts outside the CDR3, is DAGVTQSPTHLIKTRGQQVTLRCSPKSGHDTVSWYQQALGQGPQFIFQYYEEEERQRGNFPDRFSGHQFPNYSSELNVNALLLGDSALYLCASSRDTGSGNTIYFGEGSWLTVV.

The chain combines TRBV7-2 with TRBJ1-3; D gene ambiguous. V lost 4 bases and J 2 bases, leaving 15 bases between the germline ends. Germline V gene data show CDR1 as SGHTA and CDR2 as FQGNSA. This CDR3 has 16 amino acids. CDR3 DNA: TGTGCCAGCAGCTCACAGAGTCAGTGGGCTGGAAACACCATATATTTT. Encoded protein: CASSSQSQWAGNTIYF. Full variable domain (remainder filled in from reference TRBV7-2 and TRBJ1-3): GAGVSQSPSNKVTEKGKDVELRCDPISGHTALYWYRQSLGQGLEFLIYFQGNSAPDKSGLPSDRFSAERTGGSVSTLTIQRTQQEDSAVYLCASSSQSQWAGNTIYFGEGSWLTVV.

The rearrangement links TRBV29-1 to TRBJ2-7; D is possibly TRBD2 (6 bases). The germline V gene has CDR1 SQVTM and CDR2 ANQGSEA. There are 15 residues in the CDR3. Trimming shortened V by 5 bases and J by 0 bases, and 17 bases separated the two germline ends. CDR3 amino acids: CSVRRERYSSYEQYF. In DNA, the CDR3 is TGCAGCGTTCGGCGGGAACGGTACAGCTCCTACGAGCAGTACTTC.

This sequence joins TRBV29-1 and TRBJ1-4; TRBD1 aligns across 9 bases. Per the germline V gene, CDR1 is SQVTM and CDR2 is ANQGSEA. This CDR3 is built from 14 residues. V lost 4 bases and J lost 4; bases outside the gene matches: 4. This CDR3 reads CSVGQGGYNEKLFF. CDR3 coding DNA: TGCAGCGTTGGACAGGGGGGGTATAATGAAAAACTGTTTTTT.

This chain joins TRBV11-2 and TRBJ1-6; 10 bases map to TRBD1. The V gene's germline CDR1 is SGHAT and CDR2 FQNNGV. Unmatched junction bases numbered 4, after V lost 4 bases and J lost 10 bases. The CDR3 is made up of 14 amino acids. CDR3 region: CASSSGQGISPLHF. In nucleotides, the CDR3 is TGTGCCAGCAGCTCGGGACAGGGGATCTCACCCCTCCACTTT.

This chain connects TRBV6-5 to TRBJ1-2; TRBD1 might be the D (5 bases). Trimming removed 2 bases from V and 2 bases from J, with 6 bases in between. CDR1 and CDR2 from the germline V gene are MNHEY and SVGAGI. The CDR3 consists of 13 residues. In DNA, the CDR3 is TGTGCCAGCAGTTACCGGGACAACTATGGCTACACCTTC. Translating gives CASSYRDNYGYTF.

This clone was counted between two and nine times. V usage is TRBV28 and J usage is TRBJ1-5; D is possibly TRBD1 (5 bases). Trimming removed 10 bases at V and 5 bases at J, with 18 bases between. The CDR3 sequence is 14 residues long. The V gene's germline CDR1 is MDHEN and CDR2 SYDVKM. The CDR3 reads CATKVGAGDQPQHF. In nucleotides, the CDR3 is TGTGCCACCAAGGTAGGGGCGGGGGATCAGCCCCAGCATTTT.